These 9 T cell receptor beta chains were all obtained from the same sample, sequenced in a study of cytomegalovirus exposure and HLA in healthy donors (dated by TCRdb to about 2017). The library was made by the immunoSEQ multiplex PCR assay. For the multiplex PCR, a mixture combining 60 forward primers for TCR Vbeta segments and 13 reverse primers for TCR Jbeta segments was used. The source is immuneACCESS, and TCRdb retained only in-frame sequences with V and J called. Part of the clones is not carried over; for the studies checked, unresolved V genes explain less than half of this, and the remainder is unexplained. The sample table records roughly 180,000 clones; 75% to 85% of these occur just once. Under 2% of the sample is held by the ten biggest clonotypes. The sample taken for sequencing was PBMCs. The receptors here all came from a girl aged 5-17 years in good health and CMV-seropositive.

This clone was counted a single time. This chain links TRBV19 with TRBJ2-5, with unresolved D. Trimming cost V 6 bases and J 4 bases, with 15 bases left between them. CDR3 length: 14 amino acids. Germline loops: CDR1 LNHDA, CDR2 SQIVND (reference sequence). CDR3 sequence reads: CASSTPSKAETQYF. DNA of the CDR3: TGTGCCAGTAGCACCCCGTCCAAAGCAGAGACCCAGTACTTC.

The chain couples TRBV19 to TRBJ2-7, with D tentatively TRBD1 (6 bases). Germline V CDR1 and CDR2: LNHDA, SQIVND (reference sequence). The ends were cut back, 8 bases at V and 1 base at J, with 9 bases in the middle. The CDR3 sequence is 12 residues long. The DNA for the CDR3 is TGTGCCAGTGGGGACAAGTCCTACGAGCAGTACTTC. Protein sequence: CASGDKSYEQYF.

This chain uses TRBV1 with TRBJ2-1; the table's D call TRBD1 went unverified against the DNA. TRBV1 is deemed a pseudogene. The CDR3 loop spans 15 amino acids. CDR3 amino acids: CTSSQGHESYNEQFF. CDR3 sequence (DNA): TGCACCAGCAGCCAGGGACACGAATCCTACAATGAGCAGTTCTTC.

This clone was seen more than once but under ten times. The chain employs TRBV6-6 and TRBJ1-1; tentative D call: TRBD1 (5 bases). V lost 0 bases and J 1 base, leaving 6 bases between the germline ends. Germline loops: CDR1 MNHNY, CDR2 SVGAGI (reference sequence). The CDR3 spans 14 residues. The CDR3 here is CASSYSGGNTEAFF. The DNA of the CDR3 is TGTGCCAGCAGTTACTCGGGGGGGAACACTGAAGCTTTCTTT.

The chain uses TRBV6-1 and TRBJ1-6, with 8 positions matching TRBD1. This CDR3 has 15 residues. Germline V gene lookup returns CDR1 MNHNS and CDR2 SASEGT. The J segment lost 9 bases and the V segment lost 4 bases, leaving 8 bases of the junction unmatched. CDR3 sequence reads: CASSGWTGRASPLHF. The CDR3 DNA follows: TGTGCCAGCAGTGGTTGGACAGGGAGGGCTTCACCCCTCCACTTT.

In this sample, this clone turned up once. CDR3 protein: CASSLSAEPQETQYF. In DNA, the CDR3 is TGCGCCAGCAGCTTGTCTGCGGAGCCCCAAGAGACCCAGTACTTC. This sequence joins TRBV5-1 and TRBJ2-5; D gene uncertain. CDR3 length: 15 amino acids. From germline, CDR1 is SGHRS and CDR2 YFSETQ. V lost 1 base to trimming and J lost 1 base, with 11 bases between them.

This clone appeared a few times. The chain joins TRBV7-2 to TRBJ2-5; D perhaps matches TRBD1 (6 bases). The DNA end is more similar to TRBJ2-7, so the J call may be wrong. CDR1 and CDR2 from the germline V gene are SGHTA and FQGNSA. This CDR3 has 14 residues. The CDR3 DNA reads TGTGCCAGCAGCGTGACAGGTAGCTCCTACGAGCAGTACTTC. Its translation: CASSVTGSSYEQYF.

The V call is TRBV13, the J call TRBJ2-1; perhaps TRBD1 as D (6 bases). The length of the CDR3 is 15 residues. V shed 6 bases and J shed 2 bases, with 14 bases lying between them. Germline V gene sequence: CDR1 PRHDT, CDR2 FYEKMQ (reference sequence). CDR3 region: CASRPGWGPYNEQFF. The CDR3 DNA is TGTGCCAGCAGGCCTGGTTGGGGGCCCTACAATGAGCAGTTCTTC.

This clone was counted between two and nine times. CDR3 residues: CASSLGGHLAKNIQYF. CDR3 bases: TGTGCCAGCAGCTTAGGCGGCCACCTAGCCAAAAACATTCAGTACTTC. This sequence joins TRBV7-2 and TRBJ2-4; no definite D call. CDR1 SGHTA and CDR2 FQGNSA come from the germline V gene. This CDR3 spans 16 amino acids. Trimming shortened V by 1 base and J by 0 bases, and 10 bases separated the two germline ends.